The 18 T cell receptor beta chains listed next were all sequenced from one sample in a study of blood T cells in healthy people across ages. Primed by a sample-barcoded 5' primer and a J-beta primer mix, a second PCR proceeded for about 6 to 11 cycles. One entry per CDR3 protein, called by TCRdb with MiXCR from the 5' RACE reads. The data show about 640,000 distinct CDR3 sequences, around three fifths seen once. Sequenced sample: blood. The receptor set was obtained from a man aged 55-75 years in good health.

The chain is built from TRBV10-2 and TRBJ2-5; 11 nucleotides agree with TRBD2. The germline CDR1 and CDR2 sequences are WSHSY and SAAADI. V lost 1 base to trimming and J lost 2 bases; unmatched junction nucleotides: 3. CDR3 length: 16 residues. The CDR3 is CASSEWTSGSQETQYF. The CDR3, as DNA: TGCGCCAGCAGTGAGTGGACTAGCGGGTCGCAAGAGACCCAGTACTTC.

The chain links TRBV18 to TRBJ1-6; D gene ambiguous. The germline V and J ends were trimmed by 2 bases and 3 bases, with 8 bases remaining between them. Germline CDR1 is KGHSH and CDR2 is LQKENI. The CDR3 is 15 residues long. CDR3 amino acids: CASSPNHLYNSPLHF. CDR3 in DNA: TGTGCCAGCTCACCAAATCACCTCTATAATTCACCCCTCCACTTT.

There are many counts of this clonotype. The CDR3 sequence is CASSTWTGSVGETQYF. The CDR3 coding sequence is TGTGCCAGCAGCACCTGGACAGGATCGGTTGGGGAGACCCAGTACTTC. This chain connects TRBV7-6 to TRBJ2-5; 7 positions agree with TRBD1. There are 16 residues in the CDR3. Germline V gene sequence: CDR1 SGHVS, CDR2 FNYEAQ. Unmatched junction bases numbered 14, after V lost 5 bases and J lost 5 bases. Looking up the rest from reference TRBV7-6 and TRBJ2-5 gives the full variable domain: GAGVSQSPRYKVTKRGQDVALRCDPISGHVSLYWYRQALGQGPEFLTYFNYEAQQDKSGLPNDRFSAERPEGSISTLTIQRTEQRDSAMYRCASSTWTGSVGETQYFGPGTRLLVL.

The chain couples TRBV27 to TRBJ1-6; 8 positions agree with TRBD1. V was clipped by 2 bases and J by 0 bases; unmatched bases: 0. Germline CDR1 and CDR2: MNHEY and SMNVEV (reference sequence). The CDR3 is 16 amino acids. The CDR3 nucleotides read TGTGCCAGCAGTTTAGACAGGGGCTCCTATAATTCACCCCTCCACTTT. Translation gives CASSLDRGSYNSPLHF.

This chain links TRBV12-3 or TRBV12-4 with TRBJ1-4; no definite D call. The CDR3 is 13 amino acids. Between the trimmed V and J ends, which lost 3 bases and 6 bases, there was a span of 8 bases. This CDR3 is CASSLSEDEKLFF. In DNA, the CDR3 is TGTGCCAGCAGTTTGAGTGAGGATGAAAAACTGTTTTTT.

This sequence joins TRBV18 and TRBJ2-2; 7 nucleotides line up with TRBD1. This CDR3 is 14 amino acids long. V was pared by 3 bases and J by 7 bases, with 5 bases of the junction left unmatched. CDR1 and CDR2 from the germline V gene are KGHSH and LQKENI. DNA of the CDR3: TGTGCCAGCTCACCCGGACAGGATAACGGGGAGCTGTTTTTT. The encoded protein is CASSPGQDNGELFF.

CDR3 amino acids: CASSPPGVVDTQYF. The CDR3 nucleotides read TGTGCCAGCTCACCACCTGGGGTGGTAGATACGCAGTATTTT. The chain employs TRBV18 and TRBJ2-3; D is unclear. Germline CDR1 and CDR2: KGHSH and LQKENI. The CDR3 loop spans 14 amino acids. Trimming cost V 0 bases and J 5 bases, with 9 bases left between them. Full variable domain (missing parts from reference TRBV18 and TRBJ2-3): NAGVMQNPRHLVRRRGQEARLRCSPMKGHSHVYWYRQLPEEGLKFMVYLQKENIIDESGMPKERFSAEFPKEGPSILRIQQVVRGDSAAYFCASSPPGVVDTQYFGPGTRLTVL.

The CDR3 loop reads CASSSQRRAYEQYF. Here the CDR3 DNA reads TGTGCCAGCAGTAGCCAGCGGCGGGCCTACGAGCAGTACTTC. The genes are TRBV2 and TRBJ2-4, with D possibly being TRBD2 (5 bases). The DNA end favors TRBJ2-7, so the J call may be wrong. The CDR3 covers 14 residues. Germline loops: CDR1 SNHLY, CDR2 FYNNEI.

Written as DNA, the CDR3 is TGTGCCAGCAGTTTTGGGGGGGCCACCTACAATGAGCAGTACTTC. Amino acid sequence: CASSFGGATYNEQYF. This chain connects TRBV27 to TRBJ2-1; perhaps TRBD2 as D (7 bases). The closer fit of TRBJ2-7 to the DNA end suggests the J call may be wrong. Germline V gene data show CDR1 as MNHEY and CDR2 as SMNVEV (reference sequence). The length of the CDR3 is 15 residues.

This chain connects TRBV10-2 to TRBJ2-7, with D perhaps matching TRBD2 (6 bases). Judging by the DNA end, TRBJ2-5 fits better; the J call may be wrong. This CDR3 contains 13 residues. Per the germline V gene, CDR1 is WSHSY and CDR2 is SAAADI. The CDR3: CASRSGFRETQYF. CDR3 sequence (DNA): TGCGCCAGCAGGAGCGGGTTCCGAGAGACCCAGTACTTC.

This clonotype appeared a few times. The chain uses TRBV6-5 and TRBJ2-5; 12 bases map to TRBD2. There are 15 residues in the CDR3. The V gene end was trimmed by 5 bases and the J gene end by 6 bases; junction bases not matched to a gene: 7. Germline V lookup: CDR1 MNHEY, CDR2 SVGAGI. The CDR3 nucleotides read TGTGCCAGCAGTCCTCGGACTAGCGGGGAAAAGACCCAGTACTTC. It is translated as CASSPRTSGEKTQYF.

This clonotype showed up just a few times. A much larger clone differs from this one at a single base, so this may be a read error. The rearrangement joins TRBV28 to TRBJ2-7; D gene unclear. Germline values: CDR1 MDHEN, CDR2 SYDVKM. V lost 6 bases to trimming and J lost 3 bases, with 6 bases between them. This CDR3 contains 11 residues. The CDR3, as DNA: TGTGCCAGCAGGTCAGGCTACGAGCAGTACTTC. This translates into CASRSGYEQYF.

This clonotype was seen only a few times. The chain is built from TRBV12-3 or TRBV12-4 and TRBJ1-2, with D possibly matching TRBD1 (6 bases). This CDR3 spans 15 amino acids. V gave up 6 bases and J gave up 2 bases, with 16 bases separating them. CDR3 region: CASRTSPGANYGYTF. CDR3 in DNA: TGTGCCAGCAGGACCTCCCCAGGGGCCAACTATGGCTACACCTTC.

The V and J genes are TRBV29-1 and TRBJ2-5; tentative D call: TRBD2 (6 bases). This CDR3 is built from 13 residues. V was shortened by 2 bases and J by 2 bases, with 9 bases between the two germline ends. Germline lookup yields CDR1 SQVTM and CDR2 ANQGSEA. The CDR3 is CSVEWLAQETQYF. The CDR3 coding sequence is TGCAGCGTTGAATGGCTAGCGCAAGAGACCCAGTACTTC.

This chain links TRBV25-1 with TRBJ1-1; tentatively, D is TRBD1 (5 bases). The CDR3 spans 16 residues. V gave up 2 bases and J gave up 4 bases, with 17 bases separating them. The germline V gene has CDR1 MGHDK and CDR2 SYGVNS. The CDR3 loop is CASSERPPGGGTEAFF. CDR3 bases: TGTGCCAGCAGTGAACGCCCACCCGGGGGAGGCACTGAAGCTTTCTTT.

This sequence joins TRBV2 and TRBJ1-2; D gene uncertain. The germline CDR1 and CDR2 sequences are SNHLY and FYNNEI. The V end lost 1 base, the J end lost 7 bases, and 10 bases lay between the germline ends. The CDR3 spans 13 residues. The CDR3 here is CASSEGPSGGYTF. DNA of the CDR3: TGTGCCAGCAGTGAAGGACCTTCTGGTGGCTACACCTTC.

A few counts support this clonotype. This chain uses TRBV5-1 with TRBJ2-1; 12 bases line up with TRBD2. The CDR3 contains 15 residues. Germline-derived CDR1 and CDR2 are SGHRS and YFSETQ. Trimming at V came to 0 bases and at J to 10 bases, leaving 5 bases not matched to a gene. CDR3 coding DNA: TGCGCCAGCAGCTTGGTGGCTAGCGGGGGGGCCGAGCAGTTCTTC. Residues: CASSLVASGGAEQFF. The whole variable domain, remainder taken from reference TRBV5-1 and TRBJ2-1, is KAGVTQTPRYLIKTRGQQVTLSCSPISGHRSVSWYQQTPGQGLQFLFEYFSETQRNKGNFPGRFSGRQFSNSRSEMNVSTLELGDSALYLCASSLVASGGAEQFFGPGTRLTVL.

The chain uses TRBV10-3 and TRBJ1-1; D perhaps matches TRBD1 (5 bases). The germline CDR1 and CDR2 sequences are ENHRY and SYGVKD. The CDR3 has 13 amino acids. V was shortened by 6 bases and J by 3 bases, with 11 bases between the two germline ends. CDR3 DNA sequence: TGTGCCATCAGGGGGCAATCGGACACTGAAGCTTTCTTT. It is translated as CAIRGQSDTEAFF.